This is a list of T cell receptor beta chains from one sample in a study of shared clonotypes between healthy human individuals. Assay: immunoSEQ multiplex PCR; the TCRdb copy retains only in-frame clones and omits some. Of 950,000 to 1,100,000 clones in the sample, roughly 80% were seen once. Sequenced material: memory CD4+ T cells sorted from blood. These receptor sequences come from a young man in good health. Each CDR3 is given with its conserved first and last residue. Fields, in order: D gene, clone size, J gene, V gene, CDR3 DNA, CDR3 protein. The D gene is left open where the match is weak. Clone size is not always given. Where it is, it says once, few, many or a class for expanded clones.

D gene: TRBD1; clone size: -; J gene: TRBJ2-7; V gene: TRBV11-2; CDR3 DNA: TGTGCCAGCAGCCCCGCAGGGGGTTCCTTCTACGAGCAGTACTTC; CDR3 protein: CASSPAGGSFYEQYF
D gene: TRBD1; clone size: -; J gene: TRBJ2-7; V gene: TRBV10-3; CDR3 DNA: TGTGCCATCAGTGGGGGACAGGGGGTACGGGAGCAGTACTTC; CDR3 protein: CAISGGQGVREQYF
D gene: TRBD1; clone size: -; J gene: TRBJ2-1; V gene: TRBV13; CDR3 DNA: TGTGCCAGCAGCTCCCGACAGGGGGGCGATGAGCAGTTCTTC; CDR3 protein: CASSSRQGGDEQFF
D gene: TRBD1; clone size: once; J gene: TRBJ2-7; V gene: TRBV6-6; CDR3 DNA: TGTGCCAGCAGGAGCGGACAGGGGCGCTACTACGAGCAGTACTTC; CDR3 protein: CASRSGQGRYYEQYF
D gene: TRBD2; clone size: -; J gene: TRBJ2-3; V gene: TRBV9; CDR3 DNA: TGTGCCAGCAGCGCAGCTAGCGGAGATAGCACAGATACGCAGTATTTT; CDR3 protein: CASSAASGDSTDTQYF
D gene: -; clone size: many; J gene: TRBJ2-5; V gene: TRBV11-1; CDR3 DNA: TGTGCCAGCAGCTTAGGCCGGCTCGGGGTCCAAGAGACCCAGTACTTC; CDR3 protein: CASSLGRLGVQETQYF
D gene: -; clone size: -; J gene: TRBJ2-1; V gene: TRBV10-1; CDR3 DNA: TGCGCCAGCAGTGAAGATCCTAGCAGGGATGAGCAGTTCTTC; CDR3 protein: CASSEDPSRDEQFF
D gene: -; clone size: few; J gene: TRBJ2-5; V gene: TRBV10-3; CDR3 DNA: TGTGCCATCAATCGGGGGCCTGGAGAGACCCAGTACTTC; CDR3 protein: CAINRGPGETQYF
D gene: -; clone size: -; J gene: TRBJ1-2; V gene: TRBV30; CDR3 DNA: TGTGCCTGGACGCTTTTTAACTATGGCTACACCTTC; CDR3 protein: CAWTLFNYGYTF
D gene: -; clone size: -; J gene: TRBJ2-3; V gene: TRBV5-4; CDR3 DNA: TGTGCCAGCAGCTTGAGGGATACAGATACGCAGTATTTT; CDR3 protein: CASSLRDTDTQYF
D gene: -; clone size: -; J gene: TRBJ2-7; V gene: TRBV7-2; CDR3 DNA: TGTGCCAGCAGCTCGAATCCTACAGGTTACGGGTACGAGCAGTACTTC; CDR3 protein: CASSSNPTGYGYEQYF
D gene: TRBD2; clone size: -; J gene: TRBJ2-3; V gene: TRBV9; CDR3 DNA: TGTGCCAGCAGCGTTGGGGGAGGGTTAGTAGATACGCAGTATTTT; CDR3 protein: CASSVGGGLVDTQYF
D gene: -; clone size: -; J gene: TRBJ1-6; V gene: TRBV9; CDR3 DNA: TGTGCCAGCAGCGGTCCGGGTTCAATGGGTAATTCACCCCTCCACTTT; CDR3 protein: CASSGPGSMGNSPLHF
D gene: -; clone size: -; J gene: TRBJ1-2; V gene: TRBV10-3; CDR3 DNA: TGTGCCATCAGTGAAGTAGGGTTCAATGGCTACACCTTC; CDR3 protein: CAISEVGFNGYTF
D gene: -; clone size: -; J gene: TRBJ2-1; V gene: TRBV30; CDR3 DNA: TGTGCCTGGAGTGTAGGGCTGAGCATGGATCATGAGGTCTTC; CDR3 protein: CAWSVGLSMDHEVF
D gene: TRBD2; clone size: once; J gene: TRBJ2-5; V gene: TRBV28; CDR3 DNA: TGTGCCAGCAGTCCCCTGACTAGCGGGGGGGCCTTGAGGGAGACCCAGTACTTC; CDR3 protein: CASSPLTSGGALRETQYF
D gene: -; clone size: -; J gene: TRBJ2-2; V gene: TRBV6-5; CDR3 DNA: TGTGCCAGCAGTTACAGGAGGAACACCGGGGAGCTGTTTTTT; CDR3 protein: CASSYRRNTGELFF
D gene: TRBD1; clone size: -; J gene: TRBJ2-1; V gene: TRBV2; CDR3 DNA: TGTGCCAGCAGAACCCGGGACAGGGCTTTCTTC; CDR3 protein: CASRTRDRAFF
D gene: TRBD2; clone size: -; J gene: TRBJ2-7; V gene: TRBV6-5; CDR3 DNA: TGTGCCAGCAGCCCCTCTAGCGGGAGATCGTACGAGCAGTACTTC; CDR3 protein: CASSPSSGRSYEQYF
D gene: -; clone size: -; J gene: TRBJ2-7; V gene: TRBV4-2; CDR3 DNA: TGTGCCAGCAGCCAACGGAAGGGGGGGATCTCCTACGAGCAGTACTTC; CDR3 protein: CASSQRKGGISYEQYF
D gene: -; clone size: -; J gene: TRBJ1-1; V gene: TRBV6-5; CDR3 DNA: TGTGCCAGCGGAATGACGACAGGTGTGAACACTGAAGCTTTCTTT; CDR3 protein: CASGMTTGVNTEAFF
D gene: TRBD2; clone size: -; J gene: TRBJ2-3; V gene: TRBV5-1; CDR3 DNA: TGCGCCAGCAGCGTGACTAGCGGGGGTGCAGATACGCAGTATTTT; CDR3 protein: CASSVTSGGADTQYF
D gene: -; clone size: -; J gene: TRBJ2-2; V gene: TRBV5-1; CDR3 DNA: TGCGCCAGCAGCTCCCTCGACACCGGGGAGCTGTTTTTT; CDR3 protein: CASSSLDTGELFF
D gene: -; clone size: few; J gene: TRBJ1-2; V gene: TRBV16; CDR3 DNA: TGTGCCAGCAGCCCAGGGTCCTATGGCTACACCTTC; CDR3 protein: CASSPGSYGYTF
D gene: TRBD1; clone size: -; J gene: TRBJ2-6; V gene: TRBV4-1; CDR3 DNA: TGCGCCAGCAGCCAAGAGGCCGGGACAGGGGCTGGGGCCAACGTCCTGACTTTC; CDR3 protein: CASSQEAGTGAGANVLTF
D gene: -; clone size: few; J gene: TRBJ1-5; V gene: TRBV6-1; CDR3 DNA: TGTGCCAGCAGCCTACAGGGAGGCGATCAGCCCCAGCATTTT; CDR3 protein: CASSLQGGDQPQHF
D gene: -; clone size: once; J gene: TRBJ1-5; V gene: TRBV4-2; CDR3 DNA: TGTGCCAGCAGCGCAGGACTGATCAATCAGCCCCAGCATTTT; CDR3 protein: CASSAGLINQPQHF
D gene: -; clone size: -; J gene: TRBJ1-1; V gene: TRBV7-2; CDR3 DNA: TGTGCCAGCAGTTATGACAGGTACACTGAAGCTTTCTTT; CDR3 protein: CASSYDRYTEAFF
D gene: TRBD1; clone size: few; J gene: TRBJ1-5; V gene: TRBV5-5; CDR3 DNA: TGTGCCAGCAGCGAGGGACAGGGACATCAGCCCCAGCATTTT; CDR3 protein: CASSEGQGHQPQHF
D gene: -; clone size: -; J gene: TRBJ1-3; V gene: TRBV11-1; CDR3 DNA: TGTGCCAGCAGCGCCAATCAAGGGCTGGGAGGAAACACCATATATTTT; CDR3 protein: CASSANQGLGGNTIYF
D gene: -; clone size: -; J gene: TRBJ1-4; V gene: TRBV7-2; CDR3 DNA: TGTGCCAGCAGCTTAGCCCAAAAACTGTTTTTT; CDR3 protein: CASSLAQKLFF
D gene: TRBD1; clone size: -; J gene: TRBJ2-7; V gene: TRBV6-1; CDR3 DNA: TGTGCCAGCAGTGCGGGACAGGGGCGGATTAGCGAGCAGTACTTC; CDR3 protein: CASSAGQGRISEQYF
D gene: TRBD1; clone size: few; J gene: TRBJ1-1; V gene: TRBV11-1; CDR3 DNA: TGTGCCAGCAGCTCCTCACGACAGGGGAACACTGAAGCTTTCTTT; CDR3 protein: CASSSSRQGNTEAFF
D gene: -; clone size: -; J gene: TRBJ1-4; V gene: TRBV18; CDR3 DNA: TGTGCCAGCTCACCACGCGGTGATACTAATGAAAAACTGTTTTTT; CDR3 protein: CASSPRGDTNEKLFF
D gene: TRBD1; clone size: few; J gene: TRBJ1-2; V gene: TRBV7-2; CDR3 DNA: TGTGCCAGCAGCTTAGGGACCGGGACAGCTTATGGCTACACCTTC; CDR3 protein: CASSLGTGTAYGYTF
D gene: TRBD1; clone size: -; J gene: TRBJ1-1; V gene: TRBV15; CDR3 DNA: TGTGCCACCAGCAGGGACAGGGGGCTTAGCACTGAAGCTTTCTTT; CDR3 protein: CATSRDRGLSTEAFF
D gene: -; clone size: -; J gene: TRBJ1-1; V gene: TRBV29-1; CDR3 DNA: TGCAGCGTGACCATGGGGACTGAAGCTTTCTTT; CDR3 protein: CSVTMGTEAFF
D gene: -; clone size: -; J gene: TRBJ2-7; V gene: TRBV6-5; CDR3 DNA: TGTGCCAGCAGGACCACAGTGTACCCCTCCTACGAGCAGTACTTC; CDR3 protein: CASRTTVYPSYEQYF
D gene: TRBD1; clone size: -; J gene: TRBJ2-3; V gene: TRBV7-9; CDR3 DNA: TGTGCCAGCAGCTTCCTTCCGGGACAGGGGACAGATACGCAGTATTTT; CDR3 protein: CASSFLPGQGTDTQYF
D gene: -; clone size: once; J gene: TRBJ1-1; V gene: TRBV30; CDR3 DNA: TGTGCCTGGAGCCGGGACAAGAACACTGAAGCTTTCTTT; CDR3 protein: CAWSRDKNTEAFF